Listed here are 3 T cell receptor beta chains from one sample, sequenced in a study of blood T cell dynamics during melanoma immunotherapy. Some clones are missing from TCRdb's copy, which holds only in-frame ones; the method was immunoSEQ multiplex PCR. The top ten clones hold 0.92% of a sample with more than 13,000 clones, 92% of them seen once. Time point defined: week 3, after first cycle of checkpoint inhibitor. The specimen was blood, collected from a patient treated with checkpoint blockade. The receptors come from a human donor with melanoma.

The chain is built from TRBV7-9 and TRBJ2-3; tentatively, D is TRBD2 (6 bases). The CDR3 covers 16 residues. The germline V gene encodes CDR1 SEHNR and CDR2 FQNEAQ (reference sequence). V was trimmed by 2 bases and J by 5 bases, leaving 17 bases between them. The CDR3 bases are TGTGCCAGCAGCTTATCCCTGGGGAGGACGATAGATACGCAGTATTTT. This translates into CASSLSLGRTIDTQYF. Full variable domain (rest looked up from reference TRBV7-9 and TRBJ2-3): DTGVSQNPRHKITKRGQNVTFRCDPISEHNRLYWYRQTLGQGPEFLTYFQNEAQLEKSRLLSDRFSAERPKGSFSTLEIQRTEQGDSAMYLCASSLSLGRTIDTQYFGPGTRLTVL.

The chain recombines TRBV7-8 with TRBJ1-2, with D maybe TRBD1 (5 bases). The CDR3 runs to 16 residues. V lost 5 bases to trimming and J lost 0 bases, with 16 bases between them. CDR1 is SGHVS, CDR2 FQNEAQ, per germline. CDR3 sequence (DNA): TGTGCCAGCAGCCCACAAAGACAGAAAACTAACTATGGCTACACCTTC. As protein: CASSPQRQKTNYGYTF.

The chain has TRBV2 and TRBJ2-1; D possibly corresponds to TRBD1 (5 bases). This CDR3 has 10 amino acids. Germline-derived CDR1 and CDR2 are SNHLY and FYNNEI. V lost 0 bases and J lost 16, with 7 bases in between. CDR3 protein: CASSEADTFF. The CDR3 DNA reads TGTGCCAGCAGTGAAGCGGACACCTTCTTC.